This T cell receptor (beta chain) was sequenced in a study of T cell responses to AZD1222 COVID-19 vaccine. Findings and limits, study-wide: Clonal diversity may have been underestimated, and the donors were mostly white British, with more females than males.

Of note for this clone: The target antigen is unknown.

This table comes from immunoSEQ multiplex PCR, and its TCRdb copy is limited to in-frame clones, with some not included. The table records approximately 190,000 clones, about 90% of them present only once. Germline V gene data show CDR1 as SGDLS and CDR2 as YYNGEE. The length of the CDR3 is 15 residues. V lost 2 bases and J 3 bases, leaving 9 bases between the germline ends. The chain links TRBV9 to TRBJ1-6; D uncertain. The TCR was taken from an adult in good health. Sample: peripheral blood, taken on day 0 of MenACWY control vaccination. CDR3 amino acids: CASSVDTNYNSPLHF. The CDR3 coding sequence is TGTGCCAGCAGCGTGGATACTAACTATAATTCACCCCTCCACTTT.